The clone carrying this TCR beta chain was seen more than once but under ten times. These data come from a study of T-cell reconstitution after alpha-beta-depleted transplantation in children. Unique molecular identifiers featured in how the TCRbeta library was prepared. TCRdb passed the PCR reads through MiXCR, listing each CDR3 protein once. The data contain nearly 550,000 distinct CDR3 sequences, 15% to 20% of them singletons. CDR3 size: 15 residues. CDR1 is DFQATT, CDR2 SNEGSKA, per germline (reference sequence). V was clipped by 2 bases and J by 3 bases; unmatched bases: 8. The TCR sequence derives from a human donor who donated a stem cell graft to a child with acute lymphoblastic leukemia. This chain connects TRBV20-1 to TRBJ2-7, with 9 bases aligning to TRBD1. The sequencing used PBMCs from the stem cell graft donor, collected from the stem cell graft. The CDR3 DNA is TGCAGTGCTAGAAAAAGGGACAGGGTAATCTACGAGCAGTACTTC. This gives the protein CSARKRDRVIYEQYF.